This T cell receptor beta chain appears in the sequencing data of a study of shared T cell receptors in the human thymus. TCRdb's table, derived via immunoSEQ multiplex PCR, lists solely in-frame clones and lacks some. The profile shows hundreds of thousands of clones, around 87% of them singletons. Germline values: CDR1 SQVTM, CDR2 ANQGSEA. This CDR3 is 12 amino acids long. Between the trimmed V and J ends, which lost 4 bases and 5 bases, there was a span of 11 bases. In addition, the sample was reused for a study of human thymus T cells.

Sequences were obtained from thymocytes. The genes are TRBV29-1 and TRBJ2-5; D is perhaps TRBD1 (6 bases). This sequence originates from a boy less than two years old with a congenital heart defect. In nucleotides, the CDR3 is TGCAGCGTTGGGGGGCCTTGGGAGACCCAGTACTTC. This sequence encodes CSVGGPWETQYF.